Below, 16 T cell receptor beta chains from the same sample are listed, as sequenced in a study of T-cell reconstitution after alpha-beta-depleted transplantation in children. Preparation of the TCRbeta library was carried out with unique molecular identifiers. TCRdb independently ran MiXCR on the PCR reads; one entry per CDR3 protein. The table lists hundreds of thousands of distinct CDR3 sequences, about 10% of them singletons. The starting material was PBMCs from the stem cell graft donor, obtained from the stem cell graft. The receptor source for this set is a human donor who donated a stem cell graft to a child with acute myeloid leukemia.

In its sample, this clonotype was seen many times. The V call is TRBV20-1, the J call TRBJ2-3, with 12 bases lining up with TRBD2. Germline CDR1 reads DFQATT; CDR2 reads SNEGSKA (reference sequence). The J segment lost 4 bases and the V segment lost 4 bases, leaving 3 bases of the junction unmatched. The CDR3 has 14 amino acids. The CDR3 protein is CSATSGRAADTQYF. CDR3 bases: TGCAGTGCTACTAGCGGGAGGGCCGCAGATACGCAGTATTTT.

This clonotype was seen ten or more times. The V call is TRBV29-1, the J call TRBJ2-5; D is possibly TRBD1 (7 bases). In germline, CDR1 is SQVTM, CDR2 ANQGSEA. V was cut by 8 bases and J by 4 bases, with 17 bases left in between. The CDR3 consists of 13 residues. The CDR3 nucleotides read TGCAGCATTACGACAGGGCGGGGAGAGACCCAGTACTTC. It specifies CSITTGRGETQYF. The whole variable domain, remainder taken from reference TRBV29-1 and TRBJ2-5, is SAVISQKPSRDICQRGTSLTIQCQVDSQVTMMFWYRQQPGQSLTLIATANQGSEATYESGFVIDKFPISRPNLTFSTLTVSNMSPEDSSIYLCSITTGRGETQYFGPGTRLLVL.

This clonotype was found many times. The rearrangement uses TRBV12-3 or TRBV12-4 and TRBJ2-5, with D perhaps TRBD2 (7 bases). V lost 7 bases and J lost 5, with 17 bases in between. This CDR3 region has 14 residues. CDR3 protein: CASTYWGGQETQYF. Here the CDR3 DNA reads TGTGCCAGCACCTATTGGGGGGGGCAGGAGACCCAGTACTTC.

At least ten counts were recorded for this clonotype. The gene calls are TRBV20-1 and TRBJ2-3, with D tentatively TRBD1 or TRBD2 (5 bases each). This CDR3 has 10 residues. V lost 8 bases, J lost 5 bases, and 8 bases lay in between. The germline V gene encodes CDR1 DFQATT and CDR2 SNEGSKA (reference sequence). CDR3 sequence: CSPGQDTQYF. The CDR3 DNA follows: TGCAGTCCGGGGCAAGATACGCAGTATTTT.

V gene TRBV20-1 combines with J gene TRBJ2-1, with 14 bases matching TRBD2. J gave up 9 bases and V 2 bases, and 6 bases lay outside the gene matches. CDR1 and CDR2 (germline): DFQATT, SNEGSKA (reference sequence). The CDR3 totals 15 residues. The DNA of the CDR3 is TGCAGTGCTAGACCGGGACTAGCGGGAGTGGGTGAGCAGTTCTTC. Amino acid sequence: CSARPGLAGVGEQFF.

The table lists this clonotype with a few counts. V and J are TRBV9 and TRBJ2-2; D remains unclear. The CDR3 length is 15 residues. Germline loops: CDR1 SGDLS, CDR2 YYNGEE. The ends were cut back, 4 bases at V and 2 bases at J, with 12 bases in the middle. The CDR3 DNA is TGTGCCAGCAGCCCCGTAAGGGTCAACACCGGGGAGCTGTTTTTT. Its translation is CASSPVRVNTGELFF.

This chain links TRBV5-4 with TRBJ2-7, with TRBD1 identical over 7 bases. The junction had 10 bases not matched to a gene; V was cut back by 4 bases and J by 9 bases. The CDR3 has 13 residues. Germline-derived CDR1 and CDR2 are SGHNT and YYREEE (reference sequence). CDR3 sequence: CASSPGTVLGQYF. CDR3 DNA: TGTGCCAGCAGCCCGGGGACAGTTCTCGGGCAGTACTTC.

The sample holds many counts of this clonotype. This sequence joins TRBV29-1 and TRBJ1-3; no firm D call. The CDR3 extends over 12 amino acids. Trimming took off 4 bases at V and 0 bases at J, with 4 bases between the two ends. Germline loops: CDR1 SQVTM, CDR2 ANQGSEA. In DNA, the CDR3 is TGCAGCGTTGTTAACTCTGGAAACACCATATATTTT. Protein sequence: CSVVNSGNTIYF.

The chain links TRBV29-1 to TRBJ1-3; D gene unclear. Per the germline V gene, CDR1 is SQVTM and CDR2 is ANQGSEA. This CDR3 spans 13 amino acids. Trimming stripped 5 bases from V and 2 bases from J, with 10 bases between. The DNA for the CDR3 is TGCAGCGTTTCCACAGATCCTGGAAACACCATATATTTT. Translation: CSVSTDPGNTIYF.

The CDR3 reads CSVDEGADIQYF. The CDR3 DNA is TGCAGCGTTGACGAAGGGGCGGACATTCAGTACTTC. The J gene is TRBJ2-4, the V gene TRBV29-1; D may be TRBD1 (5 bases). Germline-derived CDR1 and CDR2 are SQVTM and ANQGSEA. The CDR3 is 12 residues long. V was shortened by 3 bases and J by 8 bases, with 11 bases between the two germline ends.

This clonotype was observed at least ten times. The chain employs TRBV4-2 and TRBJ2-7; 11 bases map to TRBD1. The CDR3 consists of 16 residues. CDR1 LGHNA and CDR2 YNFKEQ come from the germline V gene. Unmatched junction bases numbered 9, after V lost 1 base and J lost 7 bases. The CDR3 DNA sequence: TGTGCCAGCAGCCAAGCTGGAGGACAGGGGGCCCAGGAGCAGTACTTC. Encoded protein: CASSQAGGQGAQEQYF.

This clonotype was seen more than once but under ten times. The J gene is TRBJ2-1, the V gene TRBV7-2; 8 bases agree with TRBD2. The V and J ends lost 6 bases and 7 bases, in that order; junction bases with no gene match: 8. Germline CDR1 and CDR2: SGHTA and FQGNSA. The CDR3 has 14 amino acids. CDR3 nucleotides: TGTGCCAGCAGGCGGGAGCGGGAGTGGAATGAGCAGTTCTTC. Translation gives CASRREREWNEQFF.

The chain uses TRBV11-3 and TRBJ2-1; the D gene is possibly TRBD2 (6 bases). The V end was cut by 5 bases, the J end by 5 bases, with 13 bases between. This CDR3 has 14 amino acids. Germline CDR1 reads SGHNT; CDR2 reads YENEEA. The CDR3 protein is CASSPSGVHNEQFF. The CDR3 DNA follows: TGTGCCAGCAGCCCCTCGGGGGTCCACAATGAGCAGTTCTTC.

This clonotype was counted a few times. The chain couples TRBV12-3 or TRBV12-4 to TRBJ2-3, with D possibly TRBD1 on 6 matching bases. V lost 2 bases and J 1 base, leaving 10 bases between the germline ends. The length of the CDR3 is 15 residues. CDR3 loop: CASSLSRGRTDTQYF. Written as DNA, the CDR3 is TGTGCCAGCAGTTTATCCAGGGGTCGCACAGATACGCAGTATTTT.

This clonotype came up a few times. The CDR3 coding sequence is TGTGCCAGCGGGGAGGCTAGCGGGAGGACAGATACGCAGTATTTT. It encodes CASGEASGRTDTQYF. This rearrangement joins TRBV4-2 to TRBJ2-3, with TRBD2 matching 11 bases. The junction had 7 bases not matched to a gene; V was cut back by 8 bases and J by 3 bases. Germline V lookup: CDR1 LGHNA, CDR2 YNFKEQ. The CDR3 covers 15 residues.

This chain joins TRBV28 and TRBJ1-2; D gene uncertain. CDR3 length: 11 residues. CDR1 and CDR2 from the germline V gene are MDHEN and SYDVKM. V lost 7 bases and J 9 bases, leaving 12 bases between the germline ends. The CDR3 loop is CASTYGDSYTF. CDR3 nucleotides: TGTGCCAGCACATACGGGGATAGCTACACCTTC.